This is a list of T cell receptor beta chains from one sample in a study of blood T cell repertoires in COVID-19. Repertoires were generated with immunoSEQ multiplex PCR, while TCRdb's copy carries only in-frame clones and drops some. The table includes some 320,000 clones, 89% detected once. Sequenced: PBMCs or T cells enriched from blood (not recorded which). The receptor source for this set is a woman in her 50s who had been exposed to COVID-19. CDR3s include the opening cysteine and the closing phenylalanine or tryptophan. Fields, in order: J gene, V gene, D gene, clone size, CDR3 protein, CDR3 DNA. A D gene is named only where the DNA matches it firmly. The size entry is marked missing in some rows and otherwise reads once, few, many or a size class.

>TRBJ2-2|TRBV19|-|-
CASTGTSNTGELFF
TGTGCCAGTACGGGGACATCGAACACCGGGGAGCTGTTTTTT
>TRBJ2-7|TRBV15|TRBD1|-
CATSRGQGNDEQYF
TGTGCCACCAGCAGGGGACAGGGTAACGACGAGCAGTACTTC
>TRBJ2-2|TRBV11-3|-|-
CASSLADRSGELFF
TGTGCCAGCAGCTTGGCCGACAGGTCCGGGGAGCTGTTTTTT
>TRBJ1-3|TRBV3-1/TRBV3-2|-|-
CASSQGRGGNTIYF
TGTGCCAGCAGCCAAGGGAGGGGAGGAAACACCATATATTTT
>TRBJ2-1|TRBV7-2|-|-
CASSLLRGLGNEQFF
TGTGCCAGCAGCTTATTACGGGGACTGGGGAATGAGCAGTTCTTC
>TRBJ1-5|TRBV5-8|TRBD1|few
CASSPGQGGGNQPQHF
TGTGCCAGCAGCCCGGGACAGGGAGGTGGCAATCAGCCCCAGCATTTT
>TRBJ2-6|TRBV3-1/TRBV3-2|-|-
CASSPPSSGANVLTF
TGTGCCAGCAGCCCGCCGAGCTCTGGGGCCAACGTCCTGACTTTC
>TRBJ2-7|TRBV6-5|-|-
CASSYSTVSSYEQYF
TGTGCCAGCAGTTACTCGACAGTTTCGTCCTACGAGCAGTACTTC
>TRBJ1-4|TRBV30|-|-
CAWEITGEKLFF
TGTGCCTGGGAAATAACAGGGGAAAAACTGTTTTTT
>TRBJ2-7|TRBV5-1|-|-
CASSLVSGVGTEQYF
TGCGCCAGCAGCTTGGTTTCGGGGGTCGGCACCGAGCAGTACTTC
>TRBJ1-6|TRBV7-4|-|-
CASSLPEGVLSPLHF
TGTGCCAGCAGCTTGCCCGAAGGGGTGTTATCACCCCTCCACTTT
>TRBJ1-3|TRBV15|-|-
CATSRDVQASSGNTIYF
TGTGCCACCAGCAGAGACGTTCAGGCGAGCTCTGGAAACACCATATATTTT
>TRBJ1-5|TRBV19|-|-
CASSRGITLGQPQHF
TGTGCCAGTAGTCGAGGAATTACTTTGGGTCAGCCCCAGCATTTT
>TRBJ2-1|TRBV27|TRBD2|once
CASTSGGPSYNEQFF
TGTGCCAGCACCTCGGGGGGGCCCTCCTACAATGAGCAGTTCTTC
>TRBJ2-7|TRBV7-9|TRBD1|-
CASSSGVGQGTGLYEQYF
TGTGCCAGCAGCTCAGGGGTGGGACAGGGTACTGGGCTCTACGAGCAGTACTTC
>TRBJ2-3|TRBV14|TRBD1|-
CASSPRAGGTQYF
TGTGCCAGCAGCCCCCGGGCAGGGGGCACGCAGTATTTT
>TRBJ2-2|TRBV6-5|-|once
CASSQQVNTGELFF
TGTGCCAGCAGTCAGCAGGTGAACACCGGGGAGCTGTTTTTT
>TRBJ2-4|TRBV6-4|TRBD2|-
CASSDFFGVERGITLAKNIQYF
TGTGCCAGCAGTGACTTTTTCGGGGTCGAGCGGGGTATAACGCTAGCCAAAAACATTCAGTACTTC
>TRBJ2-5|TRBV4-1|TRBD2|once
CASSQDGFQGSGLAGRQETQYF
TGCGCCAGCAGCCAAGATGGATTCCAGGGCTCAGGACTAGCGGGGCGCCAAGAGACCCAGTACTTC
>TRBJ1-5|TRBV5-5|TRBD1|-
CASSTGTVGNQPQHF
TGTGCCAGCAGCACCGGGACAGTGGGCAATCAGCCCCAGCATTTT
>TRBJ1-5|TRBV7-8|-|-
CASSLDQGGVNQPQHF
TGTGCCAGCAGCTTAGACCAGGGAGGGGTCAATCAGCCCCAGCATTTT
>TRBJ2-5|TRBV12-3/TRBV12-4|-|few
CASSPDKTQYF
TGTGCCAGCAGTCCGGACAAAACCCAGTACTTC
>TRBJ2-7|TRBV11-2|-|-
CASSETTGDYEQYF
TGTGCCAGCAGCGAGACAACCGGGGACTACGAGCAGTACTTC
>TRBJ1-2|TRBV7-9|TRBD1|-
CASSPKGGRTGVGYTF
TGTGCCAGCAGCCCTAAGGGGGGGCGGACAGGGGTTGGCTACACCTTC
>TRBJ1-1|TRBV3-1/TRBV3-2|-|-
CASSQDYRLGGEAFF
TGTGCCAGCAGCCAAGACTATCGATTGGGGGGTGAAGCTTTCTTT
>TRBJ1-5|TRBV18|-|once
CASSPPGRADSQPQHF
TGTGCCAGCTCACCACCGGGCAGGGCTGATAGTCAGCCCCAGCATTTT
>TRBJ1-5|TRBV27|-|-
CASSLLGDNQPQHF
TGTGCCAGCAGTTTATTGGGCGACAATCAGCCCCAGCATTTT
>TRBJ1-1|TRBV7-2|TRBD1|-
CASSSSQGARVGAFF
TGTGCCAGCAGCTCCTCACAGGGGGCGCGCGTGGGAGCTTTCTTT
>TRBJ2-3|TRBV6-5|TRBD1|once
CASSYSNGQGTDTQYF
TGTGCCAGCAGTTACTCGAACGGACAGGGCACAGATACGCAGTATTTT
>TRBJ1-3|TRBV3-1/TRBV3-2|-|-
CASSQGRQPGNTIYF
TGTGCCAGCAGCCAAGGACGACAGCCTGGAAACACCATATATTTT
>TRBJ2-7|TRBV5-5|-|-
CASSLGGSSDEQYF
TGTGCCAGCAGCTTGGGGGGTAGTAGCGACGAGCAGTACTTC
>TRBJ2-1|TRBV3-1/TRBV3-2|TRBD1|-
CASSRTGTEGSEQFF
TGTGCCAGCAGCCGCACCGGGACAGAGGGATCAGAGCAGTTCTTC
>TRBJ2-3|TRBV5-1|TRBD2|-
CASSLGLAGASTDTQYF
TGCGCCAGCAGCTTGGGGCTAGCGGGGGCGAGCACAGATACGCAGTATTTT
>TRBJ1-2|TRBV7-9|-|-
CASSLATGFAGYTF
TGTGCCAGCAGCTTAGCTACAGGGTTTGCTGGCTACACCTTC
>TRBJ1-2|TRBV18|-|-
CASSPTGFQGWGYTF
TGTGCCAGCTCACCAACGGGGTTCCAAGGGTGGGGCTACACCTTC
>TRBJ1-6|TRBV5-8|TRBD1|-
CASSSRQGRSPLHF
TGTGCCAGCAGCTCCAGACAGGGACGATCACCCCTCCACTTT
>TRBJ1-2|TRBV18|TRBD1|-
CASSKGTGLNYGYTF
TGTGCCAGCTCAAAAGGGACAGGGCTGAACTATGGCTACACCTTC